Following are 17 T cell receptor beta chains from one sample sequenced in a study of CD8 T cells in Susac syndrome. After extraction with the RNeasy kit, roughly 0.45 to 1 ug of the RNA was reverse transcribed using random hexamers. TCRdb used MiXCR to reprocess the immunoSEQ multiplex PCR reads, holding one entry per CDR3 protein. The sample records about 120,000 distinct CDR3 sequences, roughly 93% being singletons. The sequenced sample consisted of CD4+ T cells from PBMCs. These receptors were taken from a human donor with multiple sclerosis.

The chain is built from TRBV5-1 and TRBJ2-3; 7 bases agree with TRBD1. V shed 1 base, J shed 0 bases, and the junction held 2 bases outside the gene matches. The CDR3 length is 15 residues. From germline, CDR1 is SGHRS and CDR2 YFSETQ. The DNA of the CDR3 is TGCGCCAGCAGCTTGTGGGACAGCAGCACAGATACGCAGTATTTT. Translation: CASSLWDSSTDTQYF.

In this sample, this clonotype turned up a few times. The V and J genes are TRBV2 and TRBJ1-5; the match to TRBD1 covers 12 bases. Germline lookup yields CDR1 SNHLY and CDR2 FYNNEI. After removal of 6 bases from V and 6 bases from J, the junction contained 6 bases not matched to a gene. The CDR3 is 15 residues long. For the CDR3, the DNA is TGTGCCAGCAGCCCGGGACAGGGGGCAGGTCAGCCCCAGCATTTT. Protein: CASSPGQGAGQPQHF.

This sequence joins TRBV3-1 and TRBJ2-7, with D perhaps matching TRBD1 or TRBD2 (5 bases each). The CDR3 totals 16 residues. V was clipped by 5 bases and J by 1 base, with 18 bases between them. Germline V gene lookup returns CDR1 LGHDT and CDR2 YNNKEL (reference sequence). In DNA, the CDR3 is TGTGCCAGCAGCTCCCTTTGGGGACGGGATTCCTACGAGCAGTACTTC. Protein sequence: CASSSLWGRDSYEQYF.

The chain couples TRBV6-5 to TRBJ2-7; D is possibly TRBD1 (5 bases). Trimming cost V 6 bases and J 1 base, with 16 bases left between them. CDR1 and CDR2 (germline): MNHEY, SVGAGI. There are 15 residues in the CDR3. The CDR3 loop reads CASSLGRDGSYEQYF. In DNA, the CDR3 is TGTGCCAGCAGCTTGGGCAGGGATGGATCCTACGAGCAGTACTTC.

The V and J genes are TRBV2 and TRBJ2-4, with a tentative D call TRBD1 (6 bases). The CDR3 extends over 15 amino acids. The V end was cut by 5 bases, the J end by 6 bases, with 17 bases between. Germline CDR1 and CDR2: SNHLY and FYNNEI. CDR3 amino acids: CASSKNRVKGNIQYF. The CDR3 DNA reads TGTGCCAGCAGTAAGAACAGGGTTAAGGGAAACATTCAGTACTTC. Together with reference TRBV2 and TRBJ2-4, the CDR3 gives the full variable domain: EPEVTQTPSHQVTQMGQEVILRCVPISNHLYFYWYRQILGQKVEFLVSFYNNEISEKSEIFDDQFSVERPDGSNFTLKIRSTKLEDSAMYFCASSKNRVKGNIQYFGAGTRLSVL.

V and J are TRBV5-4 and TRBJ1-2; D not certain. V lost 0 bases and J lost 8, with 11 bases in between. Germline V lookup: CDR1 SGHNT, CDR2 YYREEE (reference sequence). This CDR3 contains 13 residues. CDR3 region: CASSLERAEGYTF. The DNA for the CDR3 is TGTGCCAGCAGCTTGGAAAGGGCGGAAGGCTACACCTTC. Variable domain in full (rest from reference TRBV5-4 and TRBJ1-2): ETGVTQSPTHLIKTRGQQVTLRCSSQSGHNTVSWYQQALGQGPQFIFQYYREEENGRGNFPPRFSGLQFPNYSSELNVNALELDDSALYLCASSLERAEGYTFGSGTRLTVV.

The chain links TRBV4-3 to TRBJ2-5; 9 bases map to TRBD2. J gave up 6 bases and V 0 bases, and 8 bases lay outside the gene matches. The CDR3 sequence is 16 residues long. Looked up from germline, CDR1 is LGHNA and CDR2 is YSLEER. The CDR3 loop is CASSQDWAGGQKTQYF. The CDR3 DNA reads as TGCGCCAGCAGCCAAGATTGGGCGGGGGGGCAAAAGACCCAGTACTTC.

CDR3 sequence reads: CASSRGAGGEKDTQYF. In DNA, the CDR3 is TGTGCCAGCAGCCGAGGAGCGGGGGGTGAGAAAGATACGCAGTATTTT. The chain has TRBV14 and TRBJ2-3; TRBD2 agrees at 9 bases. J lost 5 bases, V lost 4 bases, and 10 bases had no gene match. CDR1 SGHDN and CDR2 FVKESK come from the germline V gene. This CDR3 has 16 residues.

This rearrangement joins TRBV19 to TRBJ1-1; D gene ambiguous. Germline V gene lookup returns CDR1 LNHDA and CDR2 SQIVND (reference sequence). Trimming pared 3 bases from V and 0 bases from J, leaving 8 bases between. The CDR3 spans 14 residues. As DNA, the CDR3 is TGTGCCAGTAGTATGAGTCAGATGAACACTGAAGCTTTCTTT. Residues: CASSMSQMNTEAFF.

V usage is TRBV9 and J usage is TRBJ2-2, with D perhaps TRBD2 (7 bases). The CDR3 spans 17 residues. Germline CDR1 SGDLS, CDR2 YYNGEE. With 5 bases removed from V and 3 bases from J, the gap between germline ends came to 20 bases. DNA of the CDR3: TGTGCCAGCAGTCTCCTCGCGAGGGGGGGGCACACCGGGGAGCTGTTTTTT. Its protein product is CASSLLARGGHTGELFF.

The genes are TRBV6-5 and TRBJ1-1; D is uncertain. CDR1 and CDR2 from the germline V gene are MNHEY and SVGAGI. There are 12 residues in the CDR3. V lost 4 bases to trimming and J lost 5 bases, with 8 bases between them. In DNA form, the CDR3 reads TGTGCCAGCAGTTCCATCGGAACTGAAGCTTTCTTT. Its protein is CASSSIGTEAFF.

The CDR3 loop is CASRLAGAANTGELFF. CDR3 coding DNA: TGTGCCAGTAGGCTAGCGGGGGCCGCGAACACCGGGGAGCTGTTTTTT. The chain is built from TRBV19 and TRBJ2-2; 10 nucleotides match TRBD2. CDR3 length equals 16 residues. The germline V gene encodes CDR1 LNHDA and CDR2 SQIVND (reference sequence). V trimming: 6 bases; J trimming: 0 bases; junction bases outside the gene matches: 4. Using reference TRBV19 and TRBJ2-2 for the parts outside the CDR3, the full variable domain is DGGITQSPKYLFRKEGQNVTLSCEQNLNHDAMYWYRQDPGQGLRLIYYSQIVNDFQKGDIAEGYSVSREKKESFPLTVTSAQKNPTAFYLCASRLAGAANTGELFFGEGSRLTVL.

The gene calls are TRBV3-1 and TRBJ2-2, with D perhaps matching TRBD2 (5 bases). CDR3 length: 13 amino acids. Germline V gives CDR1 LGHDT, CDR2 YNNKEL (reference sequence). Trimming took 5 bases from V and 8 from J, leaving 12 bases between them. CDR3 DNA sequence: TGTGCCAGCAGCGGCCTAGCTCGGGGGGAGCTGTTTTTT. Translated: CASSGLARGELFF.

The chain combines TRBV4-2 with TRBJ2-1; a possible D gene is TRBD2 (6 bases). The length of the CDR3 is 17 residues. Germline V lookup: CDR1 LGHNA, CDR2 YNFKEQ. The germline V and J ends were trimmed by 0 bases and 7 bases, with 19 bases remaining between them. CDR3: CASSQDWEDPWANEQFF. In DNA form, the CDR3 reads TGTGCCAGCAGCCAAGATTGGGAGGACCCCTGGGCGAATGAGCAGTTCTTC.

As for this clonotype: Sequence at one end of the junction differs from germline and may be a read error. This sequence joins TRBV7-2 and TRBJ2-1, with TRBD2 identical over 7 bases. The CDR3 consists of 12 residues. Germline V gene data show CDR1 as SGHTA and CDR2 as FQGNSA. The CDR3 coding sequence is TGTGCCAGCAGCTTAGCCGGGGGGACTCCCTCTTTC. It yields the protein CASSLAGGTPSF.

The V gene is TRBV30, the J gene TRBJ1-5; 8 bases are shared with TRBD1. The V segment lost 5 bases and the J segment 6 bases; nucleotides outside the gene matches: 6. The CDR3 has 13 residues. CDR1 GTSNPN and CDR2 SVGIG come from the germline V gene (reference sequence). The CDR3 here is CAWAGGGGQPQHF. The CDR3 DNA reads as TGTGCCTGGGCAGGGGGCGGGGGTCAGCCCCAGCATTTT.

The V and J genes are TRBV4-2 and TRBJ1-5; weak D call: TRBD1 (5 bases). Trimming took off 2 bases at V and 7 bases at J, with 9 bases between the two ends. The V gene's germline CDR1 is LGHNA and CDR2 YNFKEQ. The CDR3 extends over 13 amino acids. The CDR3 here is CASSQQGGQPQHF. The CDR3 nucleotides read TGTGCCAGCAGCCAACAGGGAGGGCAGCCCCAGCATTTT.